This T cell receptor beta chain stems from a study of blood T cells in healthy people across ages. This clonotype was counted only a few times. What it binds is not known. The CDR3 runs 14 residues. Germline V gives CDR1 DFQATT, CDR2 SNEGSKA (reference sequence). V was pared by 6 bases and J by 4 bases, with 18 bases between. Overall study results and limits: Estimates of diversity drawn from one million T cells were considered underestimates.

Donors were systemically healthy Caucasian individuals from Russia aged about 6 to 95 years. Isolated per sample were at least 6 million PBMCs. For the second PCR, which ran for roughly 6 to 11 cycles, a sample-barcoded 5' primer and a J-beta primer mix were used. TCRdb fed the 5' RACE reads into MiXCR, producing one record per CDR3 protein. The table has about 1,800,000 distinct CDR3 sequences, 28% seen once. The sequence derives from a woman in her 30s in good health. Sequenced sample: blood. The V and J genes are TRBV20-1 and TRBJ1-2; weak D call: TRBD1 (5 bases). CDR3 nucleotides: TGCAGTGCCTACCCGACAGACTCACCCTATGGCTACACCTTC. Its translation is CSAYPTDSPYGYTF.